This T cell receptor beta chain was identified during a study of blood T cell repertoires in COVID-19. About the study: Researchers got acute and convalescent COVID-19 samples from the United States, Italy and Spain. In each case, the material was cDNA or gDNA derived from T cells, B-cell-depleted T cells, or PBMCs.

Seattle patients were enrolled during active infection and followed longitudinally. Sequencing used immunoSEQ multiplex PCR; TCRdb keeps in-frame clones, though not all of them. This sample has 300,000 to 400,000 clones, with about 88% found just once. Trimming removed 6 bases from V and 2 bases from J; junction bases left unmatched: 7. This CDR3 spans 15 amino acids. Per germline, CDR1 SNHLY and CDR2 FYNNEI. The clonotype was recovered from a woman aged 70-85 years with COVID-19, enrolled during active disease. Sequencing used peripheral blood. The rearrangement uses TRBV2 and TRBJ1-5; 7 bases align to TRBD1. The CDR3 sequence: CASSKDRAGNQPQHF. The DNA for the CDR3 is TGTGCCAGCAGCAAAGACAGGGCTGGCAATCAGCCCCAGCATTTT.